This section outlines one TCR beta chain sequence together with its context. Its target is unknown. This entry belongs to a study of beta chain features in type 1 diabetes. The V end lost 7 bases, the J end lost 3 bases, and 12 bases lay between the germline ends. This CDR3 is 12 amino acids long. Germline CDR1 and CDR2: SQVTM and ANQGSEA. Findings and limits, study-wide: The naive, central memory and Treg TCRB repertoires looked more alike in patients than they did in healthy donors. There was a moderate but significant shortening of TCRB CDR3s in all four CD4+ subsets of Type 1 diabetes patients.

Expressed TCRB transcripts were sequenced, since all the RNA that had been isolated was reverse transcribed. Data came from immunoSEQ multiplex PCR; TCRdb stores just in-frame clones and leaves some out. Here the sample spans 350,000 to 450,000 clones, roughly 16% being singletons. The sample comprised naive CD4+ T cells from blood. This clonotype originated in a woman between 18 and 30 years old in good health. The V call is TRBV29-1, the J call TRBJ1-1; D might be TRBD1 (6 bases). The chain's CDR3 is CSGGPGDTEAFF. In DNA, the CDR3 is TGCAGCGGTGGACCAGGGGACACTGAAGCTTTCTTT.